The next 17 T cell receptor beta chains were all read from a single sample in a study of blood T cell repertoires in COVID-19. The assay was immunoSEQ multiplex PCR, and TCRdb's table has in-frame clones only and misses some. In the table there are about 220,000 clones, approximately 91% of which are singletons. Source material: peripheral blood. Every receptor here comes from a man aged 40-50 years with acute or convalescent COVID-19.

The V call is TRBV29-1, the J call TRBJ1-1; no firm D call. V dropped 5 bases and J dropped 1 base, with 8 bases sitting between them. Germline V lookup: CDR1 SQVTM, CDR2 ANQGSEA. The CDR3 runs 12 residues. This CDR3 is CSVMTTNTEAFF. Here the CDR3 DNA reads TGCAGCGTTATGACAACGAACACTGAAGCTTTCTTT.

V and J are TRBV6-2 or TRBV6-3 and TRBJ2-5; 8 bases are shared with TRBD1. Germline CDR1 and CDR2: MNHEY and SVGEGT. The V and J ends lost 0 bases and 5 bases, in that order; junction bases with no gene match: 8. The CDR3 is made up of 16 amino acids. The DNA for the CDR3 is TGTGCCAGCAGTTACTCAGGCGGCACAGGGGGGGAGACCCAGTACTTC. This encodes CASSYSGGTGGETQYF.

The chain employs TRBV6-5 and TRBJ2-7, with TRBD2 matching 9 bases. This CDR3 contains 16 residues. The germline V gene has CDR1 MNHEY and CDR2 SVGAGI. V was clipped by 2 bases and J by 2 bases; unmatched bases: 7. This CDR3 is CASSYATSGVPYEQYF. CDR3 DNA sequence: TGTGCCAGCAGTTACGCGACTAGCGGAGTCCCCTACGAGCAGTACTTC.

This clone was seen just once. In DNA form, the CDR3 reads TGCGCCAGCAACCCCGGGGGACTAGCGGAGTACAATGAGCAGTTCTTC. This encodes CASNPGGLAEYNEQFF. The rearrangement joins TRBV5-1 to TRBJ2-1; TRBD2 matches at 11 bases. Germline trimming cut 6 bases from V and 4 bases from J; bases unmatched to any gene: 9. Per germline, CDR1 SGHRS and CDR2 YFSETQ. The CDR3 runs 16 residues.

This rearrangement joins TRBV28 to TRBJ2-7; D not certain. In germline, CDR1 is MDHEN, CDR2 SYDVKM. Trimming removed 3 bases at V and 4 bases at J, with 13 bases between. This CDR3 comprises 14 residues. In DNA form, the CDR3 reads TGTGCCAGCAGTTTGTTAACGAACTCGTACGAGCAGTACTTC. It yields the protein CASSLLTNSYEQYF.

V gene TRBV6-5 combines with J gene TRBJ2-3, with 7 bases lining up with TRBD1. CDR1 and CDR2 from the germline V gene are MNHEY and SVGAGI. The J segment lost 5 bases and the V segment lost 5 bases, leaving 4 bases of the junction unmatched. The CDR3 covers 13 residues. In DNA form, the CDR3 reads TGTGCCAGCAGTCCACCAGGGGGAGATACGCAGTATTTT. It yields the protein CASSPPGGDTQYF.

The DNA for the CDR3 is TGTGCCAGCAGCCAAGAAACTGTAGCGGGACCCGAGGAGACCCAGTACTTC. Translating gives CASSQETVAGPEETQYF. The chain recombines TRBV3-1 (or the pseudogene TRBV3-2) with TRBJ2-5, with 8 bases fitting TRBD2. The germline CDR1 and CDR2 sequences are LGHDT and YNNKEL (reference sequence). The CDR3 is made up of 17 amino acids. Trimming removed 0 bases from V and 5 bases from J; junction bases left unmatched: 11.

V gene TRBV5-4 combines with J gene TRBJ2-3; no clear D gene. The CDR3 sequence is 14 residues long. The V gene lost 0 bases and the J gene lost 1 base, with 6 bases spanning the gap. Germline assignment: CDR1 SGHNT and CDR2 YYREEE (reference sequence). This chain's CDR3 is CASSLAIRTDTQYF. In nucleotides, the CDR3 is TGTGCCAGCAGCTTGGCCATCCGCACAGATACGCAGTATTTT.

The chain combines TRBV7-7 with TRBJ2-5, with 9 bases fitting TRBD2. J was trimmed by 5 bases and V by 2 bases; bases with no gene match: 6. CDR3 length equals 15 residues. The germline CDR1 and CDR2 sequences are SSHAT and FNYEAQ (reference sequence). In DNA form, the CDR3 reads TGTGCCAGCAGCTTAAGTCCTAGCGGGGAGGAGACCCAGTACTTC. Amino acids: CASSLSPSGEETQYF.

CDR3 amino acids: CASSPGGGLSTDTQYF. In DNA, the CDR3 is TGTGCCAGCAGCCCAGGGGGCGGACTGAGCACAGATACGCAGTATTTT. The genes are TRBV7-6 and TRBJ2-3, with 8 bases that match TRBD1. Germline V gives CDR1 SGHVS, CDR2 FNYEAQ. CDR3 length equals 16 residues. V shed 5 bases, J shed 0 bases, and the junction held 7 bases outside the gene matches.

This clone was picked up one time. The chain links TRBV6-5 to TRBJ2-3, with 10 bases aligning to TRBD1. The CDR3 is 15 residues long. Per the germline V gene, CDR1 is MNHEY and CDR2 is SVGAGI. V shed 7 bases and J 4 bases; nucleotides not matched to a gene: 8. CDR3 sequence (DNA): TGTGCCAGCACCCCCGGGACAGGGGCCCCAGATACGCAGTATTTT. This translates into CASTPGTGAPDTQYF.

This sequence joins TRBV14 and TRBJ2-3, with 9 bases fitting TRBD2. The CDR3 is 14 residues long. CDR1 and CDR2 (germline): SGHDN, FVKESK. V lost 2 bases and J lost 10; bases outside the gene matches: 7. This CDR3 reads CASSQTSGGLSQYF. CDR3 nucleotide sequence: TGTGCCAGCAGCCAAACAAGCGGGGGGCTGTCGCAGTATTTT. Drawing the rest from reference TRBV14 and TRBJ2-3, the complete variable domain is EAGVTQFPSHSVIEKGQTVTLRCDPISGHDNLYWYRRVMGKEIKFLLHFVKESKQDESGMPNNRFLAERTGGTYSTLKVQPAELEDSGVYFCASSQTSGGLSQYFGPGTRLTVL.

This chain uses TRBV6-5 with TRBJ2-7; perhaps TRBD2 as D (6 bases). The length of the CDR3 is 13 residues. V dropped 5 bases and J dropped 1 base, with 9 bases sitting between them. From germline, CDR1 is MNHEY and CDR2 SVGAGI. The CDR3 loop reads CASSREVSYEQYF. CDR3 coding DNA: TGTGCCAGCAGTAGGGAGGTTTCCTACGAGCAGTACTTC.

This CDR3 is CASSARRGGAGGYTF. DNA for the CDR3: TGTGCCAGCAGCGCACGCAGAGGGGGGGCGGGTGGCTACACCTTC. This chain joins TRBV11-2 and TRBJ1-2; TRBD1 might be the D (6 bases). The CDR3 length is 15 residues. V was clipped by 5 bases and J by 7 bases, with 20 bases between them. Germline V gene data show CDR1 as SGHAT and CDR2 as FQNNGV.

J is TRBJ1-3 and V is TRBV29-1; 12 bases match TRBD1. Germline loops: CDR1 SQVTM, CDR2 ANQGSEA. The CDR3 is 18 amino acids. The V segment lost 7 bases and the J segment 0 bases; nucleotides outside the gene matches: 13. The CDR3 DNA follows: TGCAGCGCCGCCGGCGGGACAGGGGGCACGGGCTCTGGAAACACCATATATTTT. The encoded protein is CSAAGGTGGTGSGNTIYF.

This chain joins TRBV4-3 and TRBJ2-7, with TRBD2 as a possible D gene (5 bases). This CDR3 has 15 amino acids. Trimming left V 1 base short and J 1 base short, with 11 bases between. CDR1 and CDR2 from the germline V gene are LGHNA and YSLEER. This CDR3 reads CASSQGTGDSYEQYF. In DNA form, the CDR3 reads TGCGCCAGCAGCCAAGGGACTGGGGATTCCTACGAGCAGTACTTC.

CDR3 bases: TGTGCCAGCAGTTTTCAGGGAAACACTGAAGCTTTCTTT. Protein: CASSFQGNTEAFF. V and J are TRBV2 and TRBJ1-1, with TRBD1 as a possible D gene (5 bases). Germline loops: CDR1 SNHLY, CDR2 FYNNEI. The ends were cut back, 5 bases at V and 2 bases at J, with 9 bases in the middle. The CDR3 covers 13 residues.